The rows below give T cell receptor beta chains drawn from one sample of a study of shared clonotypes between healthy human individuals. TCRdb's copy holds only in-frame clones and misses some; the assay was immunoSEQ multiplex PCR. Here the sample spans 950,000 to 1,300,000 clones, approximately 76% being singletons. Sample: memory CD4+ T cells sorted from blood. Receptors were obtained from a man younger than 35 in good health. Each CDR3 is given with its conserved first and last residue. D genes are given only for firm matches. Clone size, where shown, is once, few, many, or a class for clones that have expanded.

V gene	clone size	J gene	D gene	CDR3 DNA	CDR3 protein
TRBV11-2	.	TRBJ1-2	.	TGTGCCAGCAGCTTAGACAGGGTCTATGGCTACACCTTC	CASSLDRVYGYTF
TRBV10-3	many	TRBJ2-3	.	TGTGCCACCCTTCCAAGCGGGCCTAGGAGAACGCAGTATTTT	CATLPSGPRRTQYF
TRBV19	.	TRBJ2-2	.	TGTGCCAGTAGTATAGAGGGGGGAGCCGGGGAGCTGTTTTTT	CASSIEGGAGELFF
TRBV28	.	TRBJ2-7	.	TGTGCCAGCAGGGCCTCGGAGGTCTCCTACGAGCAGTACTTC	CASRASEVSYEQYF
TRBV7-9	.	TRBJ2-7	.	TGTGCCAGCAGCTGGGGACTTTCGGACGAGCAGTACTTC	CASSWGLSDEQYF
TRBV27	.	TRBJ1-4	.	TGTGCCAGCAACCCAGAACTCGGACCGATTAATGAAAAACTGTTTTTT	CASNPELGPINEKLFF
TRBV9	.	TRBJ2-7	.	TGTGCCAGCAGCCCTCGACAAGCCGAGCAGTACTTC	CASSPRQAEQYF
TRBV10-3	.	TRBJ1-2	.	TGTGCCATCAGTGAGGACAGGAACTATGGCTACACCTTC	CAISEDRNYGYTF
TRBV10-2	.	TRBJ1-6	.	TGCGCCAGCAGTGAAGGGAGCTCCTATAATTCACCCCTCCACTTT	CASSEGSSYNSPLHF
TRBV5-1	.	TRBJ2-7	.	TGCGCCAGCAGCTTGCGCGGAGGGGGAATCTACGAGCAGTACTTC	CASSLRGGGIYEQYF
TRBV11-2	.	TRBJ2-1	.	TGTGCCAGCAGCTTAGTCCAAGGGGGAGGGGAGCAGTTCTTC	CASSLVQGGGEQFF
TRBV10-3	.	TRBJ2-7	TRBD2	TGTGCCTCAGGGAGCGGGGCTAATGACGAGCAGTACTTC	CASGSGANDEQYF
TRBV6-5	.	TRBJ2-6	.	TGTGCCAGCAGTTTTTGGACTGGGGCCAACGTCCTGACTTTC	CASSFWTGANVLTF
TRBV6-4	.	TRBJ1-1	.	TGTGCCAGCAGTGAATCTCGGGGGACTGAAGCTTTCTTT	CASSESRGTEAFF
TRBV6-6	.	TRBJ2-7	TRBD1	TGTGCCAGCAGCCCCGGTCGACAGGGACGGGTCGAGCAGTACTTC	CASSPGRQGRVEQYF
TRBV12-5	.	TRBJ1-5	.	TGTGCTAGTGGTTTATCGGGGAATAGAGGCAATCAGCCCCAGCATTTT	CASGLSGNRGNQPQHF
TRBV6-1	.	TRBJ2-2	TRBD2	TGTGCCAGCAGTCGGACTAGGAACACCGGGGAGCTGTTTTTT	CASSRTRNTGELFF
TRBV5-1	few	TRBJ1-1	.	TGCGCCAGCAGCTTGGAACGGAACACTGAAGCTTTCTTT	CASSLERNTEAFF
TRBV9	.	TRBJ2-1	TRBD2	TGTGCCAGCAGCCCTACAGAGGGGACTAGGCAGTTCTTC	CASSPTEGTRQFF
TRBV5-1	once	TRBJ2-2	.	TGCGCCAGCAGCTTGGATGCGGGGAACACCGGGGAGCTGTTTTTT	CASSLDAGNTGELFF
TRBV2	.	TRBJ2-4	TRBD1	TGTGCCAGCAGTGAAACCCCTGGACAGGGTGGCATTCAGTACTTC	CASSETPGQGGIQYF
TRBV5-1	.	TRBJ2-2	.	TGCGCCAGCAGCACGGGCCAGGGAGGCACCGGGGAGCTGTTTTTT	CASSTGQGGTGELFF
TRBV21-1	.	TRBJ2-7	.	TGTGCCAGCAGATGGGACAGGGGGTATTACGAGCAGTACTTC	CASRWDRGYYEQYF
TRBV6-5	.	TRBJ2-7	TRBD1	TGTGCCAGCAGTGGGGGACAGGGAAACGACGAGCAGTACTTC	CASSGGQGNDEQYF
TRBV29-1	.	TRBJ2-7	TRBD1	TGCAGCGTGGGAGCCGGGACAGGGGCCTTCGAGCAGTACTTC	CSVGAGTGAFEQYF
TRBV5-4	.	TRBJ2-3	.	TGTGCCAGCAGCCCGGGGGAGTCTAGCACAGATACGCAGTATTTT	CASSPGESSTDTQYF
TRBV2	.	TRBJ2-1	.	TGTGCCGGGAGGCGGACGCAGGGCAATGAGCAGTTCTTC	CAGRRTQGNEQFF
TRBV5-1	.	TRBJ2-5	.	TGCGCCAGCAGCTTGAGTGGGGGGCAAGAGACCCAGTACTTC	CASSLSGGQETQYF
TRBV25-1	few	TRBJ1-4	.	TGTGCCAGCAGTGACCCCCCTGGGCCTGAACTGTTTTTT	CASSDPPGPELFF
TRBV6-5	.	TRBJ1-2	.	TGTGCCAGCAGTTACTCGACAGGAGACTATGGCTACACCTTC	CASSYSTGDYGYTF
TRBV4-3	.	TRBJ2-7	.	TGCGCCAGCAGCCAGGACTACGGGACGGGGAGTTTAAGGCAGTACTTC	CASSQDYGTGSLRQYF
TRBV7-2	.	TRBJ2-2	TRBD2	TGTGCCAGCAGCTCTCCACGGGAGGGTACCGGGGAGCTGTTTTTT	CASSSPREGTGELFF
TRBV30	.	TRBJ1-5	.	TGTGCCTGGAGTGTCGGAATCGTACAGCCCCAGCATTTT	CAWSVGIVQPQHF
TRBV4-2	.	TRBJ2-2	TRBD2	TGTGCCAGCAGTGGGACTAGCGGGTACCGGGAGCTGTTTTTT	CASSGTSGYRELFF
TRBV9	.	TRBJ2-5	TRBD1	TGTGCCAGCAGCCCGGACAGGGGGTTCCAAGAGACCCAGTACTTC	CASSPDRGFQETQYF
TRBV9	.	TRBJ2-5	TRBD2	TGTGCCAGCAGCGTGAAGGCCGGGGGGGACCAGTACTTC	CASSVKAGGDQYF
TRBV9	.	TRBJ2-3	.	TGTGCCAGCAGCGTAGCTGAGGTCTACACAGATACGCAGTATTTT	CASSVAEVYTDTQYF
TRBV12-5	.	TRBJ2-6	.	TGTGCTAGTGCCCTGTCTGGGGCCAACGTCCTGACTTTC	CASALSGANVLTF
TRBV10-3	.	TRBJ2-7	.	TGTGCCATCAGTGAGGGCGGGACGGCCTCCTACGAGCAGTACTTC	CAISEGGTASYEQYF
TRBV13	.	TRBJ1-1	TRBD1	TGTGCCAGCCAGGGGGAGGGCACTGAAGCTTTCTTT	CASQGEGTEAFF
TRBV7-6	few	TRBJ2-1	.	TGTGCCAGCAGCTTATTCGGAAGTGAAAATGAGCAGTTCTTC	CASSLFGSENEQFF
TRBV6-6	.	TRBJ2-6	.	TGTGCCAGCAGCCTAACCGGAGGGGCCAACGTCCTGACTTTC	CASSLTGGANVLTF
TRBV11-3	.	TRBJ2-1	TRBD2	TGTGCCAGCAGCTTAGCGACTAGCGGGGCCTACAATGAGCAGTTCTTC	CASSLATSGAYNEQFF
TRBV7-3	once	TRBJ2-1	.	TGTGCCAGCAGCCCCTTCGAGGCCTTGGGCAATGAGCAGTTCTTC	CASSPFEALGNEQFF
TRBV5-1	.	TRBJ2-4	.	TGCGCCAGCAGCTTGTTGGTCGGGTCATTCAAAAACATTCAGTACTTC	CASSLLVGSFKNIQYF
TRBV30	.	TRBJ2-5	TRBD2	TGTGCCTGGAGCCGAAGACTAGCGGGACCATCCTCCCAAGAGACCCAGTACTTC	CAWSRRLAGPSSQETQYF